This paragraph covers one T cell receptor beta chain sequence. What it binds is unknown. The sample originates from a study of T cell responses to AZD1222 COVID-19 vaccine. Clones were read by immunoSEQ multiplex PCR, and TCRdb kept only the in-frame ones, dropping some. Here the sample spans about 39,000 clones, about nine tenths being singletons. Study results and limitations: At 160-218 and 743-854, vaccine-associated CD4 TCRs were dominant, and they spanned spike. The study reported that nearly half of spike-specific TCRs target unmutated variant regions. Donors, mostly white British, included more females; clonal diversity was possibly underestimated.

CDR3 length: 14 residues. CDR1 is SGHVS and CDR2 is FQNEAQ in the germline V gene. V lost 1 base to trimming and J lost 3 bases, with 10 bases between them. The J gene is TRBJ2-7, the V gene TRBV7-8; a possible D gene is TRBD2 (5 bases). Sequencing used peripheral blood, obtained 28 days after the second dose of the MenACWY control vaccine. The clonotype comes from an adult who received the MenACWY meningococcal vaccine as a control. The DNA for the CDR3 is TGTGCCAGCAGCTTAGTGGTCCGGGGCTACGAGCAGTACTTC. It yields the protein CASSLVVRGYEQYF.